Following are 4 T cell receptor beta chains from one sample sequenced in a study of response to subunit inactivated influenza vaccine. TCRdb reprocessed the RT-PCR reads via MiXCR and lists one record per CDR3 protein. Of roughly 520,000 distinct CDR3 sequences in the sample, 25% were seen once. The input for sequencing was CD4+ T cells sorted from PBMCs, taken 5 days after vaccination. The receptors shown here come from a man aged 45-60 years who received an inactivated influenza vaccine.

The chain recombines TRBV5-1 with TRBJ2-2, with D perhaps matching TRBD1 (5 bases). Deletions cut 4 bases from V and 1 base from J, with 11 bases between. Germline V gives CDR1 SGHRS, CDR2 YFSETQ. The CDR3 is 15 amino acids. The CDR3 DNA sequence: TGCGCCAGCAGCCGAAGGGGCGAGAACACCGGGGAGCTGTTTTTT. Translated, it gives CASSRRGENTGELFF.

V is TRBV7-2 and J is TRBJ2-4, with 9 bases fitting TRBD1. The germline gives CDR1 SGHTA, CDR2 FQGNSA. The CDR3 covers 14 residues. After removal of 6 bases from V and 8 bases from J, the junction contained 8 bases not matched to a gene. CDR3 residues: CASSLTGQGDIQYF. The DNA of the CDR3 is TGTGCCAGCAGTCTAACGGGACAGGGAGACATTCAGTACTTC.

This clonotype was detected once. The chain couples TRBV2 to TRBJ2-7; 14 bases map to TRBD2. Germline lookup yields CDR1 SNHLY and CDR2 FYNNEI. Trimming removed 1 base from V and 6 bases from J; junction bases left unmatched: 5. This CDR3 comprises 16 residues. CDR3 protein: CASSEVRGLAGGEQYF. The CDR3 DNA is TGTGCCAGCAGTGAAGTCCGAGGACTAGCGGGAGGCGAGCAGTACTTC.

This CDR3 is CASSPRGTGNNEQFF. The DNA for the CDR3 is TGTGCCAGCAGCCCTAGGGGGACAGGTAACAATGAGCAGTTCTTC. This chain joins TRBV7-9 and TRBJ2-1; 8 bases match TRBD1. Per the germline V gene, CDR1 is SEHNR and CDR2 is FQNEAQ (reference sequence). The CDR3 length is 15 residues. V lost 5 bases and J lost 5; bases outside the gene matches: 8.